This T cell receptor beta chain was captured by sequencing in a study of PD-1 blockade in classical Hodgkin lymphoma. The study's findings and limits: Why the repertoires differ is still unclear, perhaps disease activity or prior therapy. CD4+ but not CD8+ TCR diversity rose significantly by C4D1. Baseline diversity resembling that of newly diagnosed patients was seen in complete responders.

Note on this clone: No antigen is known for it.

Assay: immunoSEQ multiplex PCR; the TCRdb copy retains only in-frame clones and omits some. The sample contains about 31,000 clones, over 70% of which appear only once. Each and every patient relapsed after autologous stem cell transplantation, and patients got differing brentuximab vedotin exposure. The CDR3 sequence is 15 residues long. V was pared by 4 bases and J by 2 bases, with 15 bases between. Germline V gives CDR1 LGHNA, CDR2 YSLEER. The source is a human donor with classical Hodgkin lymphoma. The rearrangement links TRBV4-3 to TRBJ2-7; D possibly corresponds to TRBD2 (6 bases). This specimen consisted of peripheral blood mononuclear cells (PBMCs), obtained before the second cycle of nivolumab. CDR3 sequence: CASSPTAGSTYEQYF. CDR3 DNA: TGCGCCAGCAGCCCAACCGCGGGATCTACCTACGAGCAGTACTTC.